This T cell receptor beta chain was obtained from a study of cytomegalovirus exposure and HLA in healthy donors. PCR involved 60 Vbeta and 13 Jbeta primers. The data were produced by immunoSEQ multiplex PCR, yet TCRdb's version contains in-frame clones alone and is incomplete. The sample has 84,000 or so clones, around 77% seen once. Germline assignment: CDR1 LNHDA and CDR2 SQIVND (reference sequence). This CDR3 is built from 13 residues. V trimming: 3 bases; J trimming: 4 bases; junction bases outside the gene matches: 0. The TCR comes from a man in his fifties in good health and CMV-seronegative. The chain links TRBV19 to TRBJ2-3, with TRBD1 matching 8 bases. Material for sequencing was PBMCs. CDR3 coding DNA: TGTGCCAGTAGTATCAGGGGGCCAGATACGCAGTATTTT. Translating gives CASSIRGPDTQYF.